A selection of T cell receptor beta chains follows, all from one sample in a study of cytomegalovirus exposure and HLA in healthy donors. Assay: immunoSEQ multiplex PCR; the TCRdb copy retains only in-frame clones and omits some. The sample consists of around 250,000 clones, 80% to 85% of them appearing once. What was sequenced was PBMCs. The receptors originated from a woman aged 55-69 years in good health and CMV-seropositive. CDR3s include the opening cysteine and the closing phenylalanine or tryptophan. D genes are given only for firm matches. The size entry is marked missing in some rows and otherwise reads once, few, many or a size class.

CDR3: CASSHGQGVYEQYF
DNA: TGTGCCAGTAGCCATGGGCAGGGTGTATACGAGCAGTACTTC
V: TRBV19
size: -
D: -
J: TRBJ2-7

CDR3: CASSPRSGGTGELFF
DNA: TGTGCCAGCAGCCCCCGCTCGGGGGGGACCGGGGAGCTGTTTTTT
V: TRBV7-9
size: -
D: TRBD2
J: TRBJ2-2

CDR3: CASSSRLAGGAGELFF
DNA: TGTGCCAGCAGCTCCAGACTAGCGGGAGGGGCCGGGGAGCTGTTTTTT
V: TRBV6-6
size: once
D: TRBD2
J: TRBJ2-2

CDR3: CASSYFTGELFF
DNA: TGTGCCAGCAGCTACTTCACCGGGGAGCTGTTTTTT
V: TRBV7-2
size: -
D: -
J: TRBJ2-2

CDR3: CASSSPTGITEAFF
DNA: TGTGCCAGCAGCTCACCGACAGGGATCACTGAAGCTTTCTTT
V: TRBV25-1
size: -
D: TRBD1
J: TRBJ1-1

CDR3: CASSLGGTGIYEQYF
DNA: TGTGCCAGCAGCTTGGGGGGGACAGGGATCTACGAGCAGTACTTC
V: TRBV5-4
size: -
D: TRBD1
J: TRBJ2-7

CDR3: CASSLQGLAGVYEQYF
DNA: TGTGCCAGCAGTTTGCAAGGACTAGCGGGAGTGTACGAGCAGTACTTC
V: TRBV28
size: -
D: TRBD2
J: TRBJ2-7

CDR3: CASSPDKGVYSNQPQHF
DNA: TGTGCCAGCAGCCCGGATAAGGGGGTTTATAGCAATCAGCCCCAGCATTTT
V: TRBV5-4
size: -
D: -
J: TRBJ1-5

CDR3: CAIRTGNQPQHF
DNA: TGTGCCATCAGGACAGGGAATCAGCCCCAGCATTTT
V: TRBV10-3
size: -
D: TRBD1
J: TRBJ1-5

CDR3: CASGQGAGQPQHF
DNA: TGTGCCAGCGGACAGGGGGCGGGTCAGCCCCAGCATTTT
V: TRBV5-6
size: once
D: TRBD1
J: TRBJ1-5

CDR3: CASSYLGQISNQPQHF
DNA: TGTGCCAGCAGTTATCTGGGGCAAATCTCCAATCAGCCCCAGCATTTT
V: TRBV6-6
size: -
D: -
J: TRBJ1-5

CDR3: CSVERSGQETQYF
DNA: TGCAGCGTTGAAAGATCGGGCCAAGAGACCCAGTACTTC
V: TRBV29-1
size: -
D: -
J: TRBJ2-5

CDR3: CASSTRWDTEAFF
DNA: TGTGCCAGCAGCACCAGGTGGGACACTGAAGCTTTCTTT
V: TRBV11-3
size: -
D: -
J: TRBJ1-1